The source of this T cell receptor (beta chain) is a study of T-cell reconstitution after alpha-beta-depleted transplantation in children. A library of TCRbeta sequences, prepared with unique molecular identifiers, was generated. TCRdb recomputed calls from the PCR reads with MiXCR, one row per CDR3 protein. The table has a few hundred thousand distinct CDR3 sequences, around 27% seen once. The trim removed 0 bases at V and 6 bases at J, leaving 8 bases unmatched. Per the germline V gene, CDR1 is SGHRS and CDR2 is YFSETQ. This CDR3 spans 15 amino acids. This clonotype occurred a few times. Its antigen is unknown. The study, taken as a whole, reports: The authors attributed T-cell counts and diversity one year after transplant mostly to newly produced T cells. It was reported that alpha-beta T cells came from several hundred expanded graft clones (about two months after transplant).

The V call is TRBV5-1, the J call TRBJ2-7; 8 bases are a match to TRBD2. The receptor was isolated from a boy under two years old with Wiskott-Aldrich syndrome, due to receive a stem cell transplant. The source was PBMCs, collected before TCRalphabeta/CD19-depleted stem cell transplant. Written as DNA, the CDR3 is TGCGCCAGCAGCTTGGGACGTAGCGGGACATCCGAGCAGTACTTC. Translated: CASSLGRSGTSEQYF.